This passage covers 8 T cell receptor beta chains from one sample sequenced in a study of T-cell memory formation after mild COVID-19. TCRdb re-called the 5' RACE reads through MiXCR, storing one row per CDR3 protein. The table has roughly 550,000 distinct CDR3 sequences, around 21% seen once. Sequencing was performed on PBMCs or a T cell subset sorted from them (not recorded which). These receptor sequences come from an adult woman who had mild COVID-19 (a few samples of this study predate the infection). Cell type and time point are not known.

This clonotype was observed a few times. J is TRBJ1-1 and V is TRBV5-6; D is undetermined. CDR1 SGHDT and CDR2 YYEEEE come from the germline V gene. This CDR3 is 16 amino acids long. The V end was cut by 0 bases, the J end by 1 base, with 13 bases between. CDR3 residues: CASSLARGGRNTEAFF. In nucleotides, the CDR3 is TGTGCCAGCAGCTTGGCCCGGGGAGGACGGAACACTGAAGCTTTCTTT.

The rearrangement uses TRBV12-3 or TRBV12-4 and TRBJ1-1; no firm D call. The CDR3 extends over 13 amino acids. V lost 3 bases, J lost 0 bases, and 5 bases lay in between. The CDR3 bases are TGTGCCAGCAGTTTCTATTTGAACACTGAAGCTTTCTTT. Its protein product is CASSFYLNTEAFF.

J is TRBJ2-7 and V is TRBV9, with TRBD2 matching over 11 bases. CDR3 length: 17 residues. Germline loops: CDR1 SGDLS, CDR2 YYNGEE. Trimming at V came to 3 bases and at J to 6 bases, leaving 14 bases not matched to a gene. The CDR3 DNA reads as TGTGCCAGCAGCGCCACCGGATCGACTAGCGGGATGTCCGAGCAGTACTTC. Translated, it gives CASSATGSTSGMSEQYF.

The genes are TRBV5-6 and TRBJ2-5; 7 nucleotides agree with TRBD1. The CDR3 runs to 15 residues. Germline V gene lookup returns CDR1 SGHDT and CDR2 YYEEEE. V gave up 2 bases and J gave up 1 base; unmatched junction bases: 5. The chain's CDR3 is CASSLQGLGQETQYF. The CDR3 bases are TGTGCCAGCAGCTTACAGGGGTTAGGCCAAGAGACCCAGTACTTC.

V is TRBV30 and J is TRBJ2-5, with 10 bases fitting TRBD2. Per the germline V gene, CDR1 is GTSNPN and CDR2 is SVGIG (reference sequence). The ends lost 0 bases at V and 3 bases at J; junction bases unmatched: 4. The CDR3 is made up of 15 amino acids. The CDR3 DNA reads TGTGCCTGGAGTGTCCCTAGCGGGGGCGAAGAGACCCAGTACTTC. It encodes CAWSVPSGGEETQYF.

This clonotype was recorded a few times. V and J are TRBV4-2 and TRBJ2-5; 9 nucleotides agree with TRBD2. CDR1 is LGHNA and CDR2 is YNFKEQ in the germline V gene. The CDR3 spans 15 residues. The J segment lost 5 bases and the V segment lost 2 bases, leaving 6 bases of the junction unmatched. This chain's CDR3 is CASSQRAGGGETQYF. In nucleotides, the CDR3 is TGTGCCAGCAGCCAACGAGCGGGAGGTGGGGAGACCCAGTACTTC.

V gene TRBV5-1 combines with J gene TRBJ2-7; D call uncertain. Per germline, CDR1 SGHRS and CDR2 YFSETQ. Trimming took off 1 base at V and 4 bases at J, with 9 bases between the two ends. The CDR3 length is 13 residues. The CDR3, as DNA: TGCGCCAGCAGCTTGTTACCTGAATACGAGCAGTACTTC. Protein sequence: CASSLLPEYEQYF.

V usage is TRBV20-1 and J usage is TRBJ2-3; TRBD2 matches 10 bases. This CDR3 has 16 amino acids. Trimming at V came to 5 bases and at J to 2 bases, leaving 10 bases not matched to a gene. Germline V gene data show CDR1 as DFQATT and CDR2 as SNEGSKA (reference sequence). CDR3: CSAPPTSGANTDTQYF. CDR3 DNA sequence: TGCAGTGCTCCCCCAACTAGCGGGGCGAACACAGATACGCAGTATTTT.